This record covers a single TCR beta chain. This clonotype was seen more than once but under ten times. Its recognized antigen is unknown. No much larger clonotype is one base removed from it; base qualities were not supplied. In the germline V gene (reference sequence), CDR1 corresponds to MNHNY and CDR2 to SVGAGI. V is clipped by 0 bases and J by 4 bases, and the sequence between their germline boundaries is 9 bases long. The CDR3 numbers 14 residues from cysteine through phenylalanine. Just the 42-base CDR3 DNA is kept, in frame starting at base 1. Instrument used: Illumina HiSeq 1500. Clones were called with MiXCR by TCRdb after fastp trimmed the public reads at Q25, and only in-frame beta chains were retained. Records with the same CDR3 protein are collapsed into one entry carrying the most frequent genes and DNA. This sample holds about 830,000 distinct CDR3 sequences; roughly 33% were observed only once. The ten largest clones take up under 15% of the sample.

This sample stems from a study of T cell repertoires in cytomegalovirus infection (dated by TCRdb to between 2018 and 2020). Describing the broader study: Alongside well-studied HLA-B-restricted epitopes, the peptide stimulations were aimed at recently identified HLA-C-restricted CMV epitopes, whose presentation resists viral immunomodulation. The HLA type of each donor mattered for the analysis, because public TCR beta signatures pointed to carriage of CMV infection along with the matching HLA type.

Broader findings and caveats from the paper: Cumulative frequency of public TCR beta family members discriminated carriers of CMV infection plus the relevant HLA type in this cohort and an independent approximately 350-donor cohort. The ex vivo response was dominated by HLA-C-restricted CMV-specific TCR beta clonotypes, which also provided the single most frequent clonotype in two of eight donors.

The sample's treatment or condition label is to be understood as: in vitro stimulation with specific CMV peptide epitopes to enrich CMV-specific T cells. The sequence joins TRBV6-6 to TRBJ1-1; no D gene can be assigned with confidence. The clonotype originates from a human donor in good health (CMV status not recorded). Some clones in this sample may be carry-over from other donors' samples. The sequencing here drew on cultured CD8+ T cells from PBMCs, taken from culture after CMV antigen stimulation. The CDR3 reads CASSYSKGGTEAFF. The DNA reads TGTGCCAGCAGTTACTCGAAGGGAGGCACTGAAGCTTTCTTT.